These 27 T cell receptor beta chains share one sample of origin, sequenced in a study of T cell responses to AZD1222 COVID-19 vaccine. Sequencing was performed with immunoSEQ multiplex PCR; in TCRdb, only in-frame clones are kept and a portion is missing. The sample includes under 200,000 clones, about 91% seen only once; the top ten take over 1.5%. The specimen comprised peripheral blood, sampled on day 0 of AZD1222 vaccination. All receptors derive from an adult in good health.

This chain uses TRBV6-2 or TRBV6-3 with TRBJ2-2, with D perhaps TRBD1 (5 bases). V shed 3 bases and J shed 1 base, with 9 bases lying between them. This CDR3 is built from 15 residues. From germline, CDR1 is MNHEY and CDR2 SVGEGT. The DNA for the CDR3 is TGTGCCAGCAGTTATGGTAGGGGGAACACCGGGGAGCTGTTTTTT. Amino acids: CASSYGRGNTGELFF.

This chain links TRBV28 with TRBJ2-7, with D maybe TRBD1 (7 bases). Between the trimmed V and J ends, which lost 3 bases and 4 bases, there was a span of 19 bases. This CDR3 is 16 amino acids long. CDR1 MDHEN and CDR2 SYDVKM come from the germline V gene. CDR3 DNA: TGTGCCAGCAGTTTTGATTGGGACAGTGGGACTTACGAGCAGTACTTC. Translated: CASSFDWDSGTYEQYF.

This chain connects TRBV4-3 to TRBJ1-1; D not resolved. Deletions cut 3 bases from V and 5 bases from J, with 13 bases between. The germline V gene has CDR1 LGHNA and CDR2 YSLEER. This CDR3 comprises 14 residues. The CDR3 loop reads CASSQDFSGTEAFF. For the CDR3, the DNA is TGCGCCAGCAGCCAGGACTTCTCCGGGACTGAAGCTTTCTTT.

V gene TRBV28 combines with J gene TRBJ1-4, with D possibly matching TRBD1 (6 bases). Trimming stripped 2 bases from V and 2 bases from J, with 18 bases between. The CDR3 length is 18 residues. CDR1 and CDR2 (germline): MDHEN, SYDVKM. The CDR3 protein is CASSLPRGWVRTNEKLFF. The DNA for the CDR3 is TGTGCCAGCAGTTTACCCAGGGGATGGGTTCGTACTAATGAAAAACTGTTTTTT.

This clone turned up a few times. This sequence joins TRBV9 and TRBJ1-6; D gene unclear. This CDR3 comprises 14 residues. V was pared by 3 bases and J by 3 bases, with 7 bases between. Per the germline V gene, CDR1 is SGDLS and CDR2 is YYNGEE. Here the CDR3 reads CASSESYYNSPLHF. The CDR3 DNA reads as TGTGCCAGCAGCGAAAGCTACTATAATTCACCCCTCCACTTT.

The chain carries TRBV14 and TRBJ1-5; D possibly corresponds to TRBD1 (5 bases). This CDR3 comprises 14 residues. V dropped 3 bases and J dropped 6 bases, with 12 bases sitting between them. Germline V gene lookup returns CDR1 SGHDN and CDR2 FVKESK. The CDR3 spells CASSQGGSAQPQHF. Here the CDR3 DNA reads TGTGCCAGCAGCCAGGGGGGTAGCGCTCAGCCCCAGCATTTT.

This clone was seen once. This sample includes further DNA sequences coding for the same CDR3. This rearrangement joins TRBV9 to TRBJ1-5; D uncertain. Germline V gene data show CDR1 as SGDLS and CDR2 as YYNGEE. V gave up 0 bases and J gave up 2 bases, with 6 bases separating them. The CDR3 totals 14 residues. DNA of the CDR3: TGTGCCAGCAGCGTAGGGGGTGGCAATCAGCCCCAGCATTTT. Residues: CASSVGGGNQPQHF.

The chain joins TRBV6-2 or TRBV6-3 to TRBJ2-3, with 7 bases identical to TRBD2. With V trimmed by 2 bases and J by 2 bases, 7 bases remained unmatched. The CDR3 totals 16 residues. CDR1 and CDR2 from the germline V gene are MNHEY and SVGEGT. The CDR3 nucleotides are TGTGCCAGCAGTTACCAGCGGGGTAGCCTCACAGATACGCAGTATTTT. The encoded protein is CASSYQRGSLTDTQYF.

The rearrangement links TRBV7-9 to TRBJ1-1; D is unclear. V lost 2 bases and J lost 5, with 18 bases in between. Germline lookup yields CDR1 SEHNR and CDR2 FQNEAQ (reference sequence). The CDR3 is made up of 16 amino acids. CDR3 in amino acids: CASSLPINIGWTEAFF. CDR3 coding DNA: TGTGCCAGCAGCTTACCCATCAACATCGGGTGGACTGAAGCTTTCTTT.

This rearrangement joins TRBV6-2 or TRBV6-3 to TRBJ2-5; D gene uncertain. Germline assignment: CDR1 MNHEY and CDR2 SVGEGT. The CDR3 extends over 12 amino acids. V lost 2 bases, J lost 3 bases, and 4 bases lay in between. The CDR3 coding sequence is TGTGCCAGCAGTTACCCCGAAGAGACCCAGTACTTC. Translated: CASSYPEETQYF.

This rearrangement joins TRBV24-1 to TRBJ1-2; 10 bases are shared with TRBD1. V was clipped by 3 bases and J by 2 bases; unmatched bases: 8. This CDR3 has 17 residues. The germline CDR1 and CDR2 sequences are KGHDR and SFDVKD. CDR3: CATSDAPGGQGNYGYTF. The CDR3 DNA is TGTGCCACCAGTGATGCCCCCGGGGGACAGGGGAACTATGGCTACACCTTC.

The rearrangement joins TRBV10-3 to TRBJ1-3; D unresolved. V lost 0 bases to trimming and J lost 0 bases, with 18 bases between them. The CDR3 consists of 19 residues. Per the germline V gene, CDR1 is ENHRY and CDR2 is SYGVKD. The CDR3 sequence: CAISESPRHFLVSGNTIYF. For the CDR3, the DNA is TGTGCCATCAGTGAGTCGCCCCGACATTTCCTCGTCTCTGGAAACACCATATATTTT.

The CDR3 reads CAIRTDSNQPQHF. CDR3 bases: TGTGCCATCAGAACGGACAGCAATCAGCCCCAGCATTTT. The V gene is TRBV10-3, the J gene TRBJ1-5, with D unclear. This CDR3 spans 13 amino acids. V was pared by 6 bases and J by 1 base, with 7 bases between. Germline CDR1 reads ENHRY; CDR2 reads SYGVKD.

Concerning this clone itself: At one end, the junction sequence differs from germline, possibly due to a read error. The chain carries TRBV5-1 and TRBJ2-3; possible D gene TRBD2, 6 bases. Germline V gene lookup returns CDR1 SGHRS and CDR2 YFSETQ. The CDR3 covers 15 residues. The CDR3 spells CASSLGGDLTDTQYF. The CDR3 DNA reads as TGCGCCAGCAGTTTGGGGGGAGACCTCACAGATACGCAGTATTTT.

The genes are TRBV19 and TRBJ1-4; no clear D gene. CDR1 and CDR2 from the germline V gene are LNHDA and SQIVND (reference sequence). The V and J ends lost 8 bases and 8 bases respectively, with 9 bases between them. The CDR3 is 11 residues long. CDR3 coding DNA: TGTGCCAGTGCCAGCGAAGAAAAACTGTTTTTT. Translated, it gives CASASEEKLFF.

The chain recombines TRBV7-9 with TRBJ1-5, with 8 bases aligning to TRBD1. CDR3 length equals 13 residues. Germline CDR1 is SEHNR and CDR2 is FQNEAQ (reference sequence). V trimming: 5 bases; J trimming: 5 bases; junction bases outside the gene matches: 2. CDR3 sequence reads: CASSGQGDQPQHF. The DNA for the CDR3 is TGTGCCAGCAGCGGACAGGGTGATCAGCCCCAGCATTTT.

The V gene is TRBV9, the J gene TRBJ2-3, with D tentatively TRBD2 (7 bases). V was pared by 4 bases and J by 2 bases, with 20 bases between. Germline V CDR1 and CDR2: SGDLS, YYNGEE. This CDR3 has 17 residues. CDR3 loop: CASSSKTWGGYTDTQYF. In DNA, the CDR3 is TGTGCCAGCAGCTCGAAAACCTGGGGGGGCTACACAGATACGCAGTATTTT.

The rearrangement links TRBV30 to TRBJ2-7; D tentatively reads TRBD1 or TRBD2 (5 bases each). CDR1 and CDR2 from the germline V gene are GTSNPN and SVGIG (reference sequence). This CDR3 spans 12 amino acids. V dropped 2 bases and J dropped 7 bases, with 12 bases sitting between them. The CDR3 here is CAWSRAGREQYF. The CDR3 DNA reads as TGTGCCTGGAGTCGGGCAGGGAGAGAGCAGTACTTC.

V usage is TRBV5-1 and J usage is TRBJ1-1; unclear D gene. V was trimmed by 4 bases and J by 1 base, leaving 8 bases between them. The CDR3 has 13 residues. Germline-derived CDR1 and CDR2 are SGHRS and YFSETQ. The CDR3 nucleotides are TGCGCCAGCAGCCCGGCTGGGAACACTGAAGCTTTCTTT. The encoded protein is CASSPAGNTEAFF.

The V gene is TRBV7-2, the J gene TRBJ1-3; 7 nucleotides align to TRBD1. Germline loops: CDR1 SGHTA, CDR2 FQGNSA. The CDR3 runs to 15 residues. Trimming cost V 4 bases and J 2 bases; bases outside gene matches: 5. The CDR3 sequence is CASSYQTGAGNTIYF. DNA of the CDR3: TGTGCCAGCAGCTACCAAACAGGGGCTGGAAACACCATATATTTT.

The chain has TRBV5-1 and TRBJ2-7; 9 bases map to TRBD1. The J segment lost 2 bases and the V segment lost 4 bases, leaving 10 bases of the junction unmatched. CDR1 is SGHRS and CDR2 is YFSETQ in the germline V gene. The CDR3 is 16 amino acids. This CDR3 is CASSTWTGVNTYEQYF. In DNA form, the CDR3 reads TGCGCCAGCAGCACCTGGACAGGGGTGAATACCTACGAGCAGTACTTC.

This sequence joins TRBV11-2 and TRBJ2-1, with unresolved D. Per germline, CDR1 SGHAT and CDR2 FQNNGV. V was shortened by 5 bases and J by 6 bases, with 5 bases between the two germline ends. This CDR3 contains 11 residues. Here the CDR3 reads CASSRTNEQFF. The CDR3 bases are TGTGCCAGCAGCCGGACCAATGAGCAGTTCTTC.

This clone was seen once. This chain links TRBV5-5 with TRBJ1-3; D unresolved. The CDR3 has 17 residues. Germline V gene data show CDR1 as SGHKS and CDR2 as YYEKEE (reference sequence). Trimming left V 0 bases short and J 2 bases short, with 15 bases between. The CDR3 nucleotides read TGTGCCAGCAGCTTGGGGGCGGCAGCTATGGCTGGAAACACCATATATTTT. Protein: CASSLGAAAMAGNTIYF.

This clone was observed a single time. J is TRBJ1-3 and V is TRBV4-3; possibly TRBD1 for D (6 bases). V lost 0 bases, J lost 4 bases, and 16 bases lay in between. Looked up from germline, CDR1 is LGHNA and CDR2 is YSLEER. This CDR3 is built from 17 residues. This CDR3 is CASSQDKAGATGNTIYF. The DNA of the CDR3 is TGCGCCAGCAGCCAAGATAAAGCAGGGGCCACGGGAAACACCATATATTTT.

The V gene is TRBV11-3, the J gene TRBJ1-1, with 8 bases lining up with TRBD1. V shed 5 bases and J 7 bases; nucleotides not matched to a gene: 9. The length of the CDR3 is 14 residues. CDR1 SGHNT and CDR2 YENEEA come from the germline V gene. CDR3 region: CASSMTGELGEAFF. Written as DNA, the CDR3 is TGTGCCAGCAGCATGACAGGGGAGTTAGGTGAAGCTTTCTTT.

This clone appeared a single time. The V call is TRBV4-3, the J call TRBJ1-3; weak D call: TRBD1 (6 bases). The CDR3 has 15 amino acids. CDR1 LGHNA and CDR2 YSLEER come from the germline V gene. V dropped 0 bases and J dropped 3 bases, with 9 bases sitting between them. CDR3 nucleotides: TGCGCCAGCAGCCAAGACCAGGGGATTGGAAACACCATATATTTT. It encodes CASSQDQGIGNTIYF.

The chain couples TRBV9 to TRBJ2-7; D perhaps matches TRBD2 (5 bases). Germline loops: CDR1 SGDLS, CDR2 YYNGEE. The CDR3 is made up of 14 amino acids. V lost 2 bases and J 2 bases, leaving 11 bases between the germline ends. The CDR3 sequence: CASSVGVGAYEQYF. The CDR3 coding sequence is TGTGCCAGCAGCGTCGGGGTCGGGGCCTACGAGCAGTACTTC. Full variable domain (missing parts from reference TRBV9 and TRBJ2-7): DSGVTQTPKHLITATGQRVTLRCSPRSGDLSVYWYQQSLDQGLQFLIQYYNGEERAKGNILERFSAQQFPDLHSELNLSSLELGDSALYFCASSVGVGAYEQYFGPGTRLTVT.